This T cell receptor beta chain was identified in a study of blood T cell dynamics during melanoma immunotherapy. Repertoires were generated with immunoSEQ multiplex PCR, while TCRdb's copy carries only in-frame clones and drops some. The table has fewer than 25,000 clones, about nine tenths seen once. V lost 3 bases and J lost 4, with 12 bases in between. Germline V CDR1 and CDR2: SNHLY, FYNNEI. The CDR3 totals 14 residues. As to time point: pre-treatment baseline. This clone was counted between two and nine times. The chain is built from TRBV2 and TRBJ1-2; D uncertain. The starting material was blood, obtained from a patient treated with checkpoint blockade. This TCR was sampled from a human donor with melanoma. CDR3 amino acids: CASSDPLTGYGYTF. CDR3 bases: TGTGCCAGCAGTGACCCCCTGACCGGCTATGGCTACACCTTC.